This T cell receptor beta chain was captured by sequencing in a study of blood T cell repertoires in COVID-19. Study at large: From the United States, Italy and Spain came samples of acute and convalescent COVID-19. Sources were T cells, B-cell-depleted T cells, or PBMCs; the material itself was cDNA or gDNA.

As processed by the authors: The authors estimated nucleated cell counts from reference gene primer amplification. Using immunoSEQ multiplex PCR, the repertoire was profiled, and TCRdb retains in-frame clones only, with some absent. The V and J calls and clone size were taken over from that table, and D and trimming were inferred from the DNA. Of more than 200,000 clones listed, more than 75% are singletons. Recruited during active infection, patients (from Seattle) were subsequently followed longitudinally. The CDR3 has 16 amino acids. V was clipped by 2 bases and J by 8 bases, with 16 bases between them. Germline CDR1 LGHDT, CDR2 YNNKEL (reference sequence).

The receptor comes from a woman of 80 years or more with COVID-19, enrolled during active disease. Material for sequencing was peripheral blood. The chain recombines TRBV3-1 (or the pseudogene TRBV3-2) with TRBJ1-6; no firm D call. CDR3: CASSQPSPFSDSPLHF. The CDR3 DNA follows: TGTGCCAGCAGCCAACCCTCCCCCTTTTCGGATTCACCCCTCCACTTT.